The sequence of this T cell receptor (beta chain) was determined in a study of vaccination effects on CD4 cells after COVID-19. Study as a whole: All study participants received two doses of BNT162b2 or mRNA-1273 vaccine.

Measured with immunoSEQ multiplex PCR; TCRdb has only the in-frame clones, and not every one. The sample gives around 79,000 clones, 60% to 85% of which show up once; 10% is in the top ten. The ViraFEST assay expanded antigen-specific CD4+ T cells with viral peptide pools before sequencing. Following culture for nine to ten days, CD4+ T cells were isolated. Absence of prior SARS-CoV-2 infection characterized the vaccine recipients, who showed negative nucleocapsid antibodies. Germline values: CDR1 MNHEY, CDR2 SMNVEV (reference sequence). The CDR3 runs 14 residues. V was clipped by 5 bases and J by 4 bases; unmatched bases: 4. Concerning this clone itself: Its specificity is unknown.

Sequenced here: CD4+ T cells from PBMCs cultured with SARS-CoV-2 spike peptides, sampled before COVID-19 vaccination. This TCR derives from a human donor who received a COVID-19 vaccine. V is TRBV27 and J is TRBJ2-4; 8 bases match TRBD2. CDR3 region: CASSPRGGKNIQYF. In nucleotides, the CDR3 is TGTGCCAGCAGTCCCCGCGGGGGGAAAAACATTCAGTACTTC.